Sequencing of this T cell receptor beta chain was carried out in a study of blood T cells in healthy people across ages. Study results and limitations: With age, beta diversity per million T cells declined roughly linearly, significantly by roughly 40.

Together with a sample-barcoded 5' primer, a J-beta primer mix was included in a second PCR lasting about 6 to 11 cycles. The template-switch adaptor was a 5' adaptor with 12 random nucleotides. It tagged each cDNA molecule. TCRdb ran MiXCR on the 5' RACE reads and lists one entry per CDR3 protein. This table holds hundreds of thousands of distinct CDR3 sequences, approximately 52% found once. Concerning this clonotype itself: Its antigen is unknown.

The CDR3 contains 19 residues. CDR1 ENHRY and CDR2 SYGVKD come from the germline V gene. The V gene end was trimmed by 0 bases and the J gene end by 0 bases; junction bases not matched to a gene: 6. This receptor was obtained from a woman older than 75 in good health. The gene calls are TRBV10-3 and TRBJ2-7, with TRBD2 matching over 15 bases. Specimen: blood. The CDR3 DNA follows: TGTGCCATCAGTGAGTCGCCCGGGACTAGCGGGAGGTACTCCTACGAGCAGTACTTC. Protein sequence: CAISESPGTSGRYSYEQYF.